The clone carrying this T cell receptor beta chain was counted between two and nine times. Its antigen is unknown. The CDR3 spans 18 residues. Germline-derived CDR1 and CDR2 are SGDLS and YYNGEE. V was pared by 4 bases and J by 4 bases, with 10 bases of the junction left unmatched. The data were obtained in a study of T cells in Graves' hyperthyroidism and ophthalmopathy. What was amplified from RNA transcripts were TCR beta CDR3 regions. Using the HTBI primer set, a first-round RT-PCR was run on the TCR CDR3. TCRdb analysed the multiplex PCR reads with MiXCR anew, one entry per CDR3 protein. The repertoire includes 300,000 to 450,000 distinct CDR3 sequences, around a sixth of them detected once, and about a quarter sits in the top ten. Regarding the study as a whole: Ophthalmopathy and stable hyperthyroidism were separated by a 13 V-J model.

In patients aged 18 to 65, hyperthyroidism was newly diagnosed, with duration under 2 months. This chain connects TRBV9 to TRBJ2-5; 16 nucleotides agree with TRBD2. The clonotype originates from a woman under 30 with Graves' hyperthyroidism that later progressed to Graves' ophthalmopathy. The specimen was blood. The CDR3 coding sequence is TGTGCCAGCAGCCCTTTCCGAGGGACTAGCGGGAGGGGAGAGACCCAGTACTTC. Its translation: CASSPFRGTSGRGETQYF.